The rows below give T cell receptor beta chains drawn from one sample of a study of T-cell reconstitution after alpha-beta-depleted transplantation in children. TCRdb called the PCR reads again in MiXCR, with one record for every CDR3 protein. The sample consists of roughly 490,000 distinct CDR3 sequences, 10% to 12% of them appearing once. This sample comprised PBMCs, mostly from graft donor cells, obtained 180 days after TCRalphabeta/CD19-depleted stem cell transplant. These receptors originate from a female patient aged 2 to 10 who had a stem cell transplant for aplastic anemia, so the T cells may come from the graft donor. Both conserved end residues are part of each CDR3. Each record gives: clone size, V gene, J gene, D gene, CDR3 DNA, CDR3 protein. A D gene is named only where the DNA matches it firmly. A clone size is listed for some rows: how often the clone was seen (once, few, many), or a class if it is expanded.

clone_size: NA
v_call: TRBV5-1
j_call: TRBJ1-1
d_call: NA
cdr3_nt: TGCGCCAGCAGCTTGGACGGTGAATCTGCTTTCTTT
cdr3_aa: CASSLDGESAFF

clone_size: few
v_call: TRBV5-1
j_call: TRBJ2-3
d_call: NA
cdr3_nt: TGCGCCAGCAGCTTGCCGCAGAGCACAGATACGCAGTATTTT
cdr3_aa: CASSLPQSTDTQYF

clone_size: NA
v_call: TRBV4-3
j_call: TRBJ1-4
d_call: NA
cdr3_nt: TGCGCCAGCAGCCAAGATAGCCACGGTGGGAATGGTGAAAAACTGTTTTTT
cdr3_aa: CASSQDSHGGNGEKLFF

clone_size: NA
v_call: TRBV5-6
j_call: TRBJ1-2
d_call: NA
cdr3_nt: TGTGCCACCACACCCGGAACCTACAAAGATGGCTACACCTTC
cdr3_aa: CATTPGTYKDGYTF

clone_size: few
v_call: TRBV30
j_call: TRBJ2-2
d_call: NA
cdr3_nt: TGTGCCTGGAGTCACGGATCCGGGGAGCTGTTTTTT
cdr3_aa: CAWSHGSGELFF

clone_size: many
v_call: TRBV5-1
j_call: TRBJ2-2
d_call: TRBD1
cdr3_nt: TGCGCCAGCAGCTATGACAGGGTGCTCGCGAACACCGGGGAGCTGTTTTTT
cdr3_aa: CASSYDRVLANTGELFF

clone_size: few
v_call: TRBV7-2
j_call: TRBJ1-5
d_call: TRBD1
cdr3_nt: TGTGCCAGCAGCTTAGTCCAGGGGGCAGGTCAGCCCCAGCATTTT
cdr3_aa: CASSLVQGAGQPQHF

clone_size: few
v_call: TRBV7-6
j_call: TRBJ2-1
d_call: TRBD2
cdr3_nt: TGTGCCAGCAGCGTGGGACTAGCGGGAGGCGGTGAGCAGTTCTTC
cdr3_aa: CASSVGLAGGGEQFF

clone_size: many
v_call: TRBV15
j_call: TRBJ2-5
d_call: NA
cdr3_nt: TGTGCCACCAGCAGAGATGTCGGCGGCGGAGAGACCCAGTACTTC
cdr3_aa: CATSRDVGGGETQYF

clone_size: NA
v_call: TRBV11-2
j_call: TRBJ1-6
d_call: NA
cdr3_nt: TGTGCCAGCAGCTCGGTACCTAATTCACCCCTCCACTTT
cdr3_aa: CASSSVPNSPLHF

clone_size: NA
v_call: TRBV5-4
j_call: TRBJ1-5
d_call: TRBD1
cdr3_nt: TGTGCCAGCAGCTTGGCGGAACAGGGGAATCAGCCCCAGCATTTT
cdr3_aa: CASSLAEQGNQPQHF

clone_size: many
v_call: TRBV6-2/TRBV6-3
j_call: TRBJ2-1
d_call: TRBD2
cdr3_nt: TGTGCCAGCAGTTGGACTAGCGGGAGTGAGGAGCAGTTCTTC
cdr3_aa: CASSWTSGSEEQFF

clone_size: few
v_call: TRBV12-3/TRBV12-4
j_call: TRBJ2-4
d_call: TRBD2
cdr3_nt: TGTGCCAGCAGTTTATTCATGGTCGGGAGGGCCAAAAACATTCAGTACTTC
cdr3_aa: CASSLFMVGRAKNIQYF

clone_size: NA
v_call: TRBV29-1
j_call: TRBJ2-1
d_call: NA
cdr3_nt: TGCAGCGCCATTCTTCAGGGGACCTACAATGAGCAGTTCTTC
cdr3_aa: CSAILQGTYNEQFF

clone_size: NA
v_call: TRBV24-1
j_call: TRBJ2-1
d_call: NA
cdr3_nt: TGTGCCACCAGTGACCCCCGTTCTGGCGGGGTTTACAATGAGCAGTTCTTC
cdr3_aa: CATSDPRSGGVYNEQFF

clone_size: few
v_call: TRBV18
j_call: TRBJ1-4
d_call: TRBD1
cdr3_nt: TGTGCCAGCTCACGGAAAGGGGGCGGAGTTGGCGAAAAACTGTTTTTT
cdr3_aa: CASSRKGGGVGEKLFF

clone_size: many
v_call: TRBV20-1
j_call: TRBJ2-3
d_call: TRBD2
cdr3_nt: TGCAGTGCTAGAGTCGACTCGGGACTAGCGGGGGGTGATACGCAGTATTTT
cdr3_aa: CSARVDSGLAGGDTQYF

clone_size: many
v_call: TRBV7-8
j_call: TRBJ2-1
d_call: TRBD2
cdr3_nt: TGTGCCAGCAGCTTAGTTTCCGCGGGAGGGTATGAGCAGTTCTTC
cdr3_aa: CASSLVSAGGYEQFF

clone_size: NA
v_call: TRBV29-1
j_call: TRBJ1-3
d_call: TRBD1
cdr3_nt: TGCAGCGTTGACTGGGACAGCTCTGGAAACACCATATATTTT
cdr3_aa: CSVDWDSSGNTIYF

clone_size: few
v_call: TRBV12-3/TRBV12-4
j_call: TRBJ1-5
d_call: TRBD1
cdr3_nt: TGTGCCAGCAGTTTAACCCTGACAGGGGCCCTCAATCAGCCCCAGCATTTT
cdr3_aa: CASSLTLTGALNQPQHF

clone_size: many
v_call: TRBV20-1
j_call: TRBJ1-6
d_call: NA
cdr3_nt: TGCAGTGCTAGAGCGCGGGGAGCCTATAATTCACCCCTCCACTTT
cdr3_aa: CSARARGAYNSPLHF

clone_size: NA
v_call: TRBV21-1
j_call: TRBJ2-1
d_call: NA
cdr3_nt: TGTGCCAGCAGCAAATTCAGAGCGAGCTCCTACAATGAGCAGTTCTTC
cdr3_aa: CASSKFRASSYNEQFF

clone_size: few
v_call: TRBV6-6
j_call: TRBJ2-7
d_call: TRBD2
cdr3_nt: TGTGCCAGCAGTTTCGCCAGAGCGGGGCCCTACGAGCAGTACTTC
cdr3_aa: CASSFARAGPYEQYF

clone_size: NA
v_call: TRBV29-1
j_call: TRBJ2-3
d_call: TRBD1
cdr3_nt: TGCAGCGTTGCGATTTACAGGGGGATCACAGATACGCAGTATTTT
cdr3_aa: CSVAIYRGITDTQYF

clone_size: many
v_call: TRBV12-3/TRBV12-4
j_call: TRBJ2-1
d_call: NA
cdr3_nt: TGTGCCAGCAGTTTACCGGGGAATGAGCAGTTCTTC
cdr3_aa: CASSLPGNEQFF

clone_size: once
v_call: TRBV19
j_call: TRBJ1-2
d_call: NA
cdr3_nt: TGTGCCAGTAGTATAACAGGGTCTAACTATGGCGACACCTTC
cdr3_aa: CASSITGSNYGDTF

clone_size: NA
v_call: TRBV5-1
j_call: TRBJ2-6
d_call: NA
cdr3_nt: TGCGCCAGCAGCTTCAGAGGGGCCGCTGGGGCCAACGTCCTGACTTTC
cdr3_aa: CASSFRGAAGANVLTF

clone_size: many
v_call: TRBV4-3
j_call: TRBJ1-5
d_call: NA
cdr3_nt: TGCGCCAGCAGCCAAGATCTTGCAGGGGACCTCCAGCCCCAGCATTTT
cdr3_aa: CASSQDLAGDLQPQHF

clone_size: NA
v_call: TRBV29-1
j_call: TRBJ1-5
d_call: TRBD1
cdr3_nt: TGCAGCGTCGGGACAGGATACAATCAGCCCCAGCATTTT
cdr3_aa: CSVGTGYNQPQHF

clone_size: many
v_call: TRBV28
j_call: TRBJ2-7
d_call: NA
cdr3_nt: TGTGCCAGCAGTCCATGGGACGGGCCCTACGAGCAGTACTTC
cdr3_aa: CASSPWDGPYEQYF

clone_size: many
v_call: TRBV29-1
j_call: TRBJ1-5
d_call: NA
cdr3_nt: TGCAGCGTTCTCGACGGGAATCAGCCCCAGCATTTT
cdr3_aa: CSVLDGNQPQHF

clone_size: few
v_call: TRBV6-2/TRBV6-3
j_call: TRBJ1-1
d_call: NA
cdr3_nt: TGTGCCAGCAGGGCCCATTATCGACAGCCCACTGAAGCTTTCTTT
cdr3_aa: CASRAHYRQPTEAFF

clone_size: few
v_call: TRBV4-3
j_call: TRBJ1-2
d_call: TRBD1
cdr3_nt: TGCGCCAGCAGCCAAGATTGGGGACAGGGCTATGGCTACACCTTC
cdr3_aa: CASSQDWGQGYGYTF

clone_size: NA
v_call: TRBV5-5
j_call: TRBJ1-2
d_call: NA
cdr3_nt: TGTGCCAGCAGCTTGGTCGACGCATACTATGGCTACACCTTC
cdr3_aa: CASSLVDAYYGYTF

clone_size: few
v_call: TRBV4-2
j_call: TRBJ2-7
d_call: TRBD1
cdr3_nt: TGTGCCAGCAGCCAATGGACAGGGAGCTCCTACGAGCAGTACTTC
cdr3_aa: CASSQWTGSSYEQYF

clone_size: NA
v_call: TRBV20-1
j_call: TRBJ2-7
d_call: TRBD2
cdr3_nt: TGCAGTGCTAGAGTTCCGAGCGGGAGCTCCTACGAGCAGTACTTC
cdr3_aa: CSARVPSGSSYEQYF

clone_size: few
v_call: TRBV9
j_call: TRBJ1-2
d_call: TRBD1
cdr3_nt: TGTGCCAGCAGCGTTCCTACAGGGGGCGGTGGCTACACCTTC
cdr3_aa: CASSVPTGGGGYTF

clone_size: NA
v_call: TRBV12-3/TRBV12-4
j_call: TRBJ2-2
d_call: TRBD2
cdr3_nt: TGTGCCAGCAGTTCGACTAGCGCGGGGGAGCTGTTTTTT
cdr3_aa: CASSSTSAGELFF

clone_size: few
v_call: TRBV29-1
j_call: TRBJ2-1
d_call: NA
cdr3_nt: TGCAGCGTTGGGCGTTACACGACTTCCTACAATGAGCAGTTCTTC
cdr3_aa: CSVGRYTTSYNEQFF

clone_size: few
v_call: TRBV6-1
j_call: TRBJ2-1
d_call: NA
cdr3_nt: TGTGCCAGCAGTGAAGAGGTCAGTTATGAGCAGTTCTTC
cdr3_aa: CASSEEVSYEQFF

clone_size: NA
v_call: TRBV5-1
j_call: TRBJ2-5
d_call: NA
cdr3_nt: TGCGCCAGCAGCTTGGGGTCGTGGGGGTTGAGAGAGACCCAGTACTTC
cdr3_aa: CASSLGSWGLRETQYF

clone_size: NA
v_call: TRBV7-9
j_call: TRBJ1-1
d_call: TRBD1
cdr3_nt: TGTGCCAGCAGAACAGGGGGCGGGAACACTGAAGCTTTCTTT
cdr3_aa: CASRTGGGNTEAFF

clone_size: NA
v_call: TRBV12-3/TRBV12-4
j_call: TRBJ1-5
d_call: TRBD1
cdr3_nt: TGTGCCAGCAGTTTCTCACAGGGGGTTAATCAGCCCCAGCATTTT
cdr3_aa: CASSFSQGVNQPQHF

clone_size: few
v_call: TRBV27
j_call: TRBJ2-6
d_call: TRBD1
cdr3_nt: TGTGCCAGCAGTGGAAACAGGGGGACGACTGGGGCCAACGTCCTGACTTTC
cdr3_aa: CASSGNRGTTGANVLTF

clone_size: few
v_call: TRBV7-2
j_call: TRBJ2-3
d_call: NA
cdr3_nt: TGTGCCAGCAGCTTACGCTGGATGAGCACAGATACGCAGTATTTT
cdr3_aa: CASSLRWMSTDTQYF

clone_size: NA
v_call: TRBV28
j_call: TRBJ2-1
d_call: NA
cdr3_nt: TGTGCCAGCAGTTTCCGGGGGCGAAACAATGAGCAGTTCTTC
cdr3_aa: CASSFRGRNNEQFF

clone_size: NA
v_call: TRBV28
j_call: TRBJ2-2
d_call: NA
cdr3_nt: TGTGCCAGCAGTTTATACACCGAGGAGCTGTTTTTT
cdr3_aa: CASSLYTEELFF

clone_size: NA
v_call: TRBV28
j_call: TRBJ2-1
d_call: TRBD2
cdr3_nt: TGTGCCAGCAGTCTCTCACCGGGACTAGCGGAAGCAGCGGATGAGCAGTTCTTC
cdr3_aa: CASSLSPGLAEAADEQFF

clone_size: few
v_call: TRBV5-1
j_call: TRBJ2-3
d_call: TRBD2
cdr3_nt: TGCGCCAGCAGCTTCGGGCTAGCGGGAGGGCATGGCACAGATACGCAGTATTTT
cdr3_aa: CASSFGLAGGHGTDTQYF

clone_size: NA
v_call: TRBV18
j_call: TRBJ1-3
d_call: NA
cdr3_nt: TGTGCCAGCTCACCCGGCAGGGGAAACACCATATATTTT
cdr3_aa: CASSPGRGNTIYF